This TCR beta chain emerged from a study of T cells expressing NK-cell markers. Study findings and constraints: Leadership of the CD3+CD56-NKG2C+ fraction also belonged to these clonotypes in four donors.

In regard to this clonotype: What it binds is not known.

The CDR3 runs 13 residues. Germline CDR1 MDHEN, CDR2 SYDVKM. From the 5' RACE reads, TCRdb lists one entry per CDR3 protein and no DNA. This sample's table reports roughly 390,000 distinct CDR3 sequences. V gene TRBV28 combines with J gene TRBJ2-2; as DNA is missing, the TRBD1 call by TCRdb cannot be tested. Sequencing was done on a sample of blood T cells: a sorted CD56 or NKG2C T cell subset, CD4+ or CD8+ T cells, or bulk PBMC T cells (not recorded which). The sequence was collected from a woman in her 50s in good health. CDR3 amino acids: CASTEQGAGELFF.